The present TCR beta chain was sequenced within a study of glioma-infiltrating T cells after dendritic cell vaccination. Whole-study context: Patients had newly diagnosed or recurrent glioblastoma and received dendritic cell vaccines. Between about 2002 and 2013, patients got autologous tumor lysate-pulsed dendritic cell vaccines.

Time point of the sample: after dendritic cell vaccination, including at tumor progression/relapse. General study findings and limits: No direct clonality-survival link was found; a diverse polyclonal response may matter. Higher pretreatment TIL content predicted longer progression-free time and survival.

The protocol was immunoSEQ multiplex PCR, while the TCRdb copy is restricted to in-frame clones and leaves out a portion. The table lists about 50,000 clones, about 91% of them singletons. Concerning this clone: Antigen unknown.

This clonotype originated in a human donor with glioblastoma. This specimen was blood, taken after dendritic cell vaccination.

The CDR3 here is CASSPGTSGSSYEQYF. The CDR3 DNA follows: TGCGCCAGCAGCCCGGGGACTAGCGGGAGCTCCTACGAGCAGTACTTC. The genes are TRBV5-1 and TRBJ2-7, with 14 bases identical to TRBD2. The CDR3 runs to 16 residues. Germline CDR1 SGHRS, CDR2 YFSETQ. Trimming cost V 4 bases and J 0 bases; bases outside gene matches: 3.